The clone carrying this TCR beta chain appeared a few times. Its antigen is as yet unknown. The source of the sample is a study of T cells after yellow fever vaccination. V dropped 4 bases and J dropped 4 bases, with 17 bases sitting between them. Germline lookup yields CDR1 GTSNPN and CDR2 SVGIG (reference sequence). The CDR3 covers 15 residues. Notes on the study in general: High-abundance clonotypes from the bulk population could contaminate FACS-sorted repertoires. A minor fraction of clonotypes spanned both CD4 and CD8 compartments.

Making TCR cDNA involved 5'RACE template switching, which added UMIs and a universal primer site. From the 5' RACE reads, TCRdb called clonotypes with MiXCR, one entry per CDR3 protein. Here the sample spans roughly 180,000 distinct CDR3 sequences, approximately 6.2% being singletons. The chain employs TRBV30 and TRBJ1-3; possibly TRBD1 for D (6 bases). The sequence derives from a man aged 18-30 years who received the YFV17D yellow fever vaccine. The sequencing here drew on CD4+ T cells sorted from PBMCs, taken on the day of the first yellow fever vaccination. CDR3 protein: CAWIGVGAGGNTIYF. DNA of the CDR3: TGTGCCTGGATAGGAGTGGGGGCAGGCGGAAACACCATATATTTT.